This T cell receptor (beta chain) was identified in a study of early T cells in non-severe SARS-CoV-2 infection. Broader study findings: VDJdb matches were skewed toward anti-spike CD8 T cell responses.

The library protocol tagged individual cDNA molecules with unique molecular identifiers. A single record per CDR3 protein comes from TCRdb applying MiXCR to the 5' RACE reads. The sample lists some 50,000 distinct CDR3 sequences, about 10% occurring once. This clonotype was counted ten times or more. Its antigen is currently unknown. The CDR3 contains 14 residues. The V gene's germline CDR1 is MNHEY and CDR2 SMNVEV (reference sequence). V was clipped by 5 bases and J by 11 bases; unmatched bases: 11. This chain joins TRBV27 and TRBJ2-7; TRBD2 matches at 11 bases. Sequencing was done on a sample of whole blood. This clonotype was sampled from an adult who was a healthcare worker with PCR-confirmed SARS-CoV-2 infection or an uninfected control (not recorded which). This CDR3 is CASSLGTSGGSEYF. CDR3 nucleotide sequence: TGTGCCAGCAGTCTAGGGACTAGCGGAGGGTCTGAGTACTTC.